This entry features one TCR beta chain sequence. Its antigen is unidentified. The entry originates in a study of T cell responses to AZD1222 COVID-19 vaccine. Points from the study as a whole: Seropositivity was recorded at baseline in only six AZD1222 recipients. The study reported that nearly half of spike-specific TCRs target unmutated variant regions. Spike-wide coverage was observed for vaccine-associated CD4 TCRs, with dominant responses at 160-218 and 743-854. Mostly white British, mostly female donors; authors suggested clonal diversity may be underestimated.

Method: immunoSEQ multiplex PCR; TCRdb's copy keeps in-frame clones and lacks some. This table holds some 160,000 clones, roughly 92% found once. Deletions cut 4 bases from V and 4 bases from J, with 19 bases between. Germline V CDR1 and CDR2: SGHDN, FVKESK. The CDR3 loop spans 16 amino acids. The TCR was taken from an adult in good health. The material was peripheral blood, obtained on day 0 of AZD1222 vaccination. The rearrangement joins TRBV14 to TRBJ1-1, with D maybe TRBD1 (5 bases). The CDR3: CASSLHLGPSSTEAFF. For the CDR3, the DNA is TGTGCCAGCAGCCTACATCTGGGGCCGTCGAGCACTGAAGCTTTCTTT.